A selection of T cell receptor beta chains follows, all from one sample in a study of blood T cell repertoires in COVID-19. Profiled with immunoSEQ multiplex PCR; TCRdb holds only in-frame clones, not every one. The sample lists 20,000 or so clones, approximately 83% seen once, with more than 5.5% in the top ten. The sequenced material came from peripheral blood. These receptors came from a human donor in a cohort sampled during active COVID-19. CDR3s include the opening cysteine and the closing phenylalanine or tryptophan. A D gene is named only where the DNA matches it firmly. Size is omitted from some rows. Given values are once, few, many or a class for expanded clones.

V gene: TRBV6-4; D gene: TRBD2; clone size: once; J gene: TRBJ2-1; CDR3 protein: CASSELAAGSYNEQFF; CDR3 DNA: TGTGCCAGCAGTGAACTAGCGGCGGGCTCCTACAATGAGCAGTTCTTC
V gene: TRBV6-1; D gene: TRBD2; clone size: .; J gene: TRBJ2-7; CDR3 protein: CASSESRGIGLLSGRDSEEQYF; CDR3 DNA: TGTGCCAGCAGTGAAAGTAGGGGGATAGGTCTGCTGAGCGGGAGGGATAGTGAAGAGCAGTACTTC
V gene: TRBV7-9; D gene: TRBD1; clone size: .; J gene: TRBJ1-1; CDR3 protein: CASSFTGGNTEAFF; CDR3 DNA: TGTGCCAGCAGCTTCACAGGGGGCAACACTGAAGCTTTCTTT
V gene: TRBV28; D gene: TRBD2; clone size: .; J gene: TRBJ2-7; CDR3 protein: CASMELAEAYEQYF; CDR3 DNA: TGTGCCAGCATGGAACTAGCGGAGGCCTACGAGCAGTACTTC
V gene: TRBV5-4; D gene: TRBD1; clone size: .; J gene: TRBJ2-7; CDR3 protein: CASSEPGTGFEQYF; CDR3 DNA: TGTGCCAGCAGCGAACCCGGGACAGGGTTCGAGCAGTACTTC
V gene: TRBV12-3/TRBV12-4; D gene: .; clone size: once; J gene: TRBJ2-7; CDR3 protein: CASSYLVPYEQYF; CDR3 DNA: TGTGCCAGCAGTTATCTTGTCCCCTACGAGCAGTACTTC
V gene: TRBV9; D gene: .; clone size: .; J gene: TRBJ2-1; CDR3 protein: CASSVGRGSYNEQFF; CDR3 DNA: TGTGCCAGCAGCGTTGGCCGGGGCTCCTACAATGAGCAGTTCTTC
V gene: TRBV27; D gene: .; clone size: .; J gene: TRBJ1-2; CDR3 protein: CASSLSRRIPHGYTF; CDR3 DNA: TGTGCCAGCAGTTTATCGCGGCGGATACCGCATGGCTACACCTTC
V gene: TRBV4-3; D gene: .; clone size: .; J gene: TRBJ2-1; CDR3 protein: CASSQDATGVNEQFF; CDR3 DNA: TGCGCCAGCAGCCAAGATGCGACGGGGGTCAATGAGCAGTTCTTC
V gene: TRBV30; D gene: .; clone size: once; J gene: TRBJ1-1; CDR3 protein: CAWSMTENTEAFF; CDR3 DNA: TGTGCCTGGAGTATGACAGAGAACACTGAAGCTTTCTTT
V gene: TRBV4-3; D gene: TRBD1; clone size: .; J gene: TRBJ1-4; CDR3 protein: CASSQEGRGLTNEKLFF; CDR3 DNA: TGCGCCAGCAGCCAAGAGGGCAGGGGGCTAACTAATGAAAAACTGTTTTTT
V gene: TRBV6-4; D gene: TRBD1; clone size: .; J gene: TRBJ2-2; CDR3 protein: CASSDSRGSGELFF; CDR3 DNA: TGTGCCAGCAGTGACTCCAGGGGGTCCGGGGAGCTGTTTTTT
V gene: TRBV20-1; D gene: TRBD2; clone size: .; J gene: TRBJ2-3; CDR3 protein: CSASGVGRAVDTQYF; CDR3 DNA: TGCAGTGCTAGTGGGGTCGGGAGGGCCGTAGATACGCAGTATTTT
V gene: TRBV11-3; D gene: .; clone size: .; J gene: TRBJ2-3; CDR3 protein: CASSKSASTDTQYF; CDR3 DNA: TGTGCCAGCAGTAAAAGCGCGAGCACAGATACGCAGTATTTT
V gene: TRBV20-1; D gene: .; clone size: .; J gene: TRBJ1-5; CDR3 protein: CSAGAPFGGNQPQHF; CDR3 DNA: TGCAGTGCTGGTGCTCCCTTCGGAGGGAATCAGCCCCAGCATTTT
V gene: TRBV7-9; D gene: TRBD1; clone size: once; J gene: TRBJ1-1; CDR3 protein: CASSPQGGLMGTEAFF; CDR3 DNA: TGTGCCAGCAGCCCACAGGGGGGGCTCATGGGCACTGAAGCTTTCTTT
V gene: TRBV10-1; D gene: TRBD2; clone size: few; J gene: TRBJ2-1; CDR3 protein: CASSEPQLPGLAYNEQFF; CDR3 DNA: TGCGCCAGCAGTGAGCCGCAGCTTCCGGGACTAGCGTACAATGAGCAGTTCTTC
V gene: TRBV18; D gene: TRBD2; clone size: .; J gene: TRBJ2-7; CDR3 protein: CASYPRLAGVGEQYF; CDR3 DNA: TGTGCCAGCTATCCGCGGCTAGCGGGAGTTGGGGAGCAGTACTTC
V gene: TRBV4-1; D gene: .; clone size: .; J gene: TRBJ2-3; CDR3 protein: CASSQESIWEYTDTQYF; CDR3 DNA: TGCGCCAGCAGCCAAGAGTCAATTTGGGAGTACACAGATACGCAGTATTTT
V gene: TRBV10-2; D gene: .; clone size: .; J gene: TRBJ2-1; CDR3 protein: CASSRNYNEQFF; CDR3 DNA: TGCGCCAGCAGTCGTAACTACAATGAGCAGTTCTTC
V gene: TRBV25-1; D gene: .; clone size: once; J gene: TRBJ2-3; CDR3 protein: CASSVTTTAGSTDTQYF; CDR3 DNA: TGTGCCAGCAGTGTAACTACGACAGCCGGCTCCACAGATACGCAGTATTTT
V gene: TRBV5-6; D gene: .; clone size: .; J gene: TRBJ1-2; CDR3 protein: CASSLSEYGYTF; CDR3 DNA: TGTGCCAGCAGCTTGTCGGAGTATGGCTACACCTTC
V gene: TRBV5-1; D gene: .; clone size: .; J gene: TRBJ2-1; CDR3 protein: CASSPGMGYEQFF; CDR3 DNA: TGCGCCAGCAGCCCGGGGATGGGGTATGAGCAGTTCTTC
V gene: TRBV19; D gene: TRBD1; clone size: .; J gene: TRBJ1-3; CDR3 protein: CASNPGTDGNTIYF; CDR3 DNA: TGTGCCAGTAACCCCGGGACAGATGGAAACACCATATATTTT
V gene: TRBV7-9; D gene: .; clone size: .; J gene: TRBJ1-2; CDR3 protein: CASSSLQGPNYGYTF; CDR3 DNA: TGTGCCAGCAGCTCACTACAGGGTCCCAACTATGGCTACACCTTC
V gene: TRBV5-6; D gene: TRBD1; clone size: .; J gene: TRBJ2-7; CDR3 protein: CASSLVPTGTYEQYF; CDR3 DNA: TGTGCCAGCAGCTTGGTTCCGACAGGGACCTACGAGCAGTACTTC
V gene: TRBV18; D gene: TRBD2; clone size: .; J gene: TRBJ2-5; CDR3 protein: CASSIRLADKGETQYF; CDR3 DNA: TGTGCCAGCTCAATCAGACTAGCGGATAAAGGAGAGACCCAGTACTTC
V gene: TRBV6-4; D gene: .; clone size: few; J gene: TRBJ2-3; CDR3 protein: CASSAGGTDTQYF; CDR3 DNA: TGTGCCAGCAGTGCGGGGGGCACAGATACGCAGTATTTT
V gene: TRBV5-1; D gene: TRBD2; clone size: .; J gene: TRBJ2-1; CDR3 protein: CATAATGGSYNEQFF; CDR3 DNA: TGCGCCACAGCAGCGACGGGAGGATCCTACAATGAGCAGTTCTTC
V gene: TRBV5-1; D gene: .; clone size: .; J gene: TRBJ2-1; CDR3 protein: CASRSTESSYNEQFF; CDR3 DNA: TGCGCCAGCAGGTCGACGGAGAGCTCCTACAATGAGCAGTTCTTC
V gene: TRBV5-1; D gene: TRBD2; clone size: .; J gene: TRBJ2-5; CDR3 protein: CASSFSGREGEETQYF; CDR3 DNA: TGCGCCAGCAGCTTCAGCGGGCGGGAGGGGGAAGAGACCCAGTACTTC
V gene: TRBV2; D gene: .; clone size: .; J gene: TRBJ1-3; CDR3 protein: CASSEEGISGNTIYF; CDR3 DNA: TGTGCCAGCAGTGAGGAGGGGATCTCTGGAAACACCATATATTTT
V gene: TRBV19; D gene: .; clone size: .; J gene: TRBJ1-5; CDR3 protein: CASRDSYSNQPQHF; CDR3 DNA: TGTGCCAGTAGGGACAGCTATAGCAATCAGCCCCAGCATTTT
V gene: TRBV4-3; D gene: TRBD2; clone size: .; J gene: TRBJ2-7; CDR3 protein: CASSQDSLGTSLLGEQYF; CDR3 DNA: TGCGCCAGCAGCCAAGACAGCCTAGGGACTAGCCTCCTCGGCGAGCAGTACTTC
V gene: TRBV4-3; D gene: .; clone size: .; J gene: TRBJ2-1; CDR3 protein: CASSQDPASGEQFF; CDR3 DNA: TGCGCCAGCAGCCAAGATCCCGCGAGTGGTGAGCAGTTCTTC
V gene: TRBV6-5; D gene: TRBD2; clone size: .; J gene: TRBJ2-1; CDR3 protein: CASSATSGTYNEQFF; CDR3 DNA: TGTGCCAGCAGCGCAACTAGCGGAACCTACAATGAGCAGTTCTTC
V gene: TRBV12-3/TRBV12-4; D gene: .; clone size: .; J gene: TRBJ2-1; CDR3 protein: CASSFISNSEQFF; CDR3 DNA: TGTGCCAGCAGTTTTATAAGCAACAGTGAGCAGTTCTTC
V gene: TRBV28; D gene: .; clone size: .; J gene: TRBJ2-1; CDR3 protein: CASSLLTDSNEQFF; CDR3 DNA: TGTGCCAGCAGTTTACTTACTGACAGCAATGAGCAGTTCTTC
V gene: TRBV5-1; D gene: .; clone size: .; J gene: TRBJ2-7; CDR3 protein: CASSPTSNSPTEQYF; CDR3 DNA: TGCGCCAGCAGCCCTACTAGTAATTCCCCTACCGAGCAGTACTTC
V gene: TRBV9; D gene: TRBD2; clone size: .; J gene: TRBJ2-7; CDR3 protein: CASSVGAGGTYEQYF; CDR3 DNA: TGTGCCAGCAGCGTAGGGGCGGGAGGAACCTACGAGCAGTACTTC
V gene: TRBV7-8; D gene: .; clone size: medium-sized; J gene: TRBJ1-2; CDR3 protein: CASSLDGGAVYGYTF; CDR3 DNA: TGTGCCAGCAGCTTAGACGGGGGGGCCGTCTATGGCTACACCTTC
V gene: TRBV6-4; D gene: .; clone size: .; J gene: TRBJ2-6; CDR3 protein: CASSDSSTSGANVLTF; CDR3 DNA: TGTGCCAGCAGTGACTCGAGTACTTCTGGGGCCAACGTCCTGACTTTC
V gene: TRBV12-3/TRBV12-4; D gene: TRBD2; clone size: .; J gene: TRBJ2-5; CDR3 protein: CASTTSGIETQYF; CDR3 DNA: TGTGCCAGCACCACGAGCGGGATCGAGACCCAGTACTTC